The T cell receptor beta chain described here comes from a study of T cell repertoires in cytomegalovirus infection. The CDR3 loop spans 18 amino acids. Germline V CDR1 and CDR2: SGHTA, FQGNSA. V lost 5 bases and J lost 1; bases outside the gene matches: 11. General study points: Frequencies of public TCR beta families were cumulated, and this identified carriers of CMV plus the relevant HLA.

TCRdb independently ran MiXCR on the reads; one entry per CDR3 protein. The repertoire holds approximately 320,000 distinct CDR3 sequences, with 9.5% as singletons. This clonotype was detected ten times or more. The antigen is undetermined. The receptor comes from a human donor in good health (CMV status not recorded). Some clones in this sample may be carry-over from other donors' samples. The V gene is TRBV7-2, the J gene TRBJ2-5, with TRBD2 matching 12 bases. Material: PBMCs. The CDR3 here is CASSQTSGLAGIQETQYF. The CDR3 DNA is TGTGCCAGCAGCCAGACAAGCGGACTAGCGGGGATCCAAGAGACCCAGTACTTC.